This T cell receptor beta chain was obtained from a study of T cells in Graves' hyperthyroidism and ophthalmopathy (dated by TCRdb to between 2017 and 2020). Regarding the research as a whole: Peripheral blood samples were taken at initial diagnosis, before any treatment was given. To identify TCR V-J signatures that set the groups apart, the researchers used a discovery cohort of 100 patients, made up of 40 to 45 with Graves' ophthalmopathy and approximately 57 with stable Graves' hyperthyroidism. Prospective prediction of ophthalmopathy was tested in an independent validation cohort consisting of about 19 hyperthyroidism patients and 17 patients who later progressed to ophthalmopathy. For training and testing, the 80 to 100 patients in the discovery cohort were randomly divided in a 7:3 ratio. Thyroid tissue and blood T-cell repertoires from several Graves' hyperthyroidism patients were also compared in the study. After blood sampling, hyperthyroidism patients were treated with methimazole at a starting dose of 30 mg daily, and ophthalmopathy patients were treated with high-dose intravenous methylprednisolone. According to the paper, TCR Vbeta CDR3 sequencing was carried out on 135 peripheral blood samples, which came from 40 to 45 ophthalmopathy, approximately 78 hyperthyroidism and roughly 17 progressor patients.

Here is what the overall study found, with its caveats: In validation, the model predicted progression to ophthalmopathy with 65% to 71% sensitivity and approximately 74% specificity, a median of 6.5 months before onset. In cross-validation, a model built on a 13 V-J signature told ophthalmopathy apart from stable hyperthyroidism with over 85% sensitivity and about 81% specificity, and in testing the same model reached 80%/75%. Most expanded thyroid clonotypes (frequency above 0.001) were also found in blood, which suggests that blood repertoires may mirror thyroid immune responses. Sample size was not statistically predetermined, and investigators were not blinded to group allocation.

The CDR3 holds 17 amino acids from the cysteine to the phenylalanine. The read is trimmed to its CDR3 DNA, 51 bases read in frame from base 1. The germline V gene provides CDR1 KGHSH and CDR2 LQKENI. Trimming removed 3 bases from V and 4 bases from J; the gene matches leave 10 bases unexplained. Hyperthyroidism patients were aged 18 to 65 years and newly diagnosed, with disease duration of less than 2 months. Patients with uncontrolled infections, other autoimmune diseases, pregnancy or lactation were excluded. Clinical symptoms, serum thyroxine and TRAb, thyroid ultrasound, and orbital computed tomography formed the basis for the diagnoses. For progressor patients, blood was drawn at the first diagnosis of hyperthyroidism, before any ophthalmopathy symptoms had appeared. PBMCs were isolated from about 9.2 ml of fresh peripheral blood by Ficoll-Paque density gradient centrifugation. Progressor patients were initially diagnosed with Graves' hyperthyroidism and developed ophthalmopathy during follow-up. Total RNA was extracted using Trizol reagent, and RNA quality was assessed on an Agilent 2100 Bioanalyzer.

The TCR beta CDR3 regions were amplified from RNA transcripts. The TCR CDR3 was subjected to a first round of RT-PCR using the HTBI primer set and the Qiagen OneStep RT-PCR kit. A second multiplex PCR round built the libraries, followed by size selection and purification. Sequencing of the libraries was done on an Illumina HiSeq2000 using paired-end 100 bp reads. The original pipeline was this. SOAPnuke was used to process the raw data, throwing out any read that contained adapters or uncalled bases, had a mean Phred below 15, or lacked an exact constant-primer or identifier match. High-quality paired reads were merged with COPE v1.2.5, and unique nucleotide sequences were defined as clonotypes. MiTCR v1.1 was used to align clonotypes to the IMGT TRBV, TRBD and TRBJ reference segments. Analysis was restricted to V-J combinations with a frequency above 0.0001, which covered just over 98% of repertoires. A TCS score was defined as the ratio of F50 (clonal expansion) to E x V (chaos), with BLOSUM62-based TCRdist applied between CDR3 peptides within each V-J. Welch's t-statistics and random forest reduced approximately 520 V-J features to roughly 13, which were used in a naive Bayes classifier (R e1071). TCRdb took the public reads, trimmed them with fastp at Q25, ran MiXCR for clone calling and kept in-frame beta chains. Every distinct CDR3 protein forms one entry, paired with its most common genes and DNA. Clone size and V and J calls follow TCRdb, not the original study. The table for this sample lists about 260,000 distinct CDR3 sequences; under 30% of them were counted only once. In total, the top ten clones hold more than 25% of the sample.

This clonotype has ten or more counts. Its binding antigen is unknown. Per-base qualities were not stored, and no clone one base away is much larger. The sequence was obtained from a man in his forties or fifties with Graves' hyperthyroidism that later progressed to Graves' ophthalmopathy. The chain links TRBV18 with TRBJ1-3; TRBD1 matches 9 bases in the middle. Sequenced input: blood. The DNA is TGTGCCAGCTCACCGCCGGGACAGGGACTTTTGGGAAACACCATATATTTT. Its translation reads: CASSPPGQGLLGNTIYF.